This T cell receptor beta chain appears in the sequencing data of a study of cytomegalovirus exposure and HLA in healthy donors (dated by TCRdb to 2015 to 2018). A note on the overall study: In an earlier analysis of around 540 of the donors, approximately 260 Gb of sequence data and 90 million to 130 million unique TCR beta sequences from 150 million to 200 million T cells were reported. Approximately 300 gigabases of sequencing data and around 85 million unique TCR sequences made up an early release that covered over 550 HLA-typed donors. Of the 300 to 450 genotyped donors, roughly 85% fell in the genetic ancestry cluster associated with self-reported Caucasian donors. The study was designed to test whether signatures of past pathogen exposure could be identified by cataloging public T cell receptors. Using immunosequencing, the study profiled T cell repertoires from 550 to 750 subjects and related those repertoires to cytomegalovirus serostatus. Along with the approximately 700-subject first cohort, a separate validation cohort of 120 different subjects was used. To predict cytomegalovirus infection status, the study brought together high-throughput TCR immunosequencing, statistical association of individual TCRs with disease status, and machine learning. In a later analysis, previously published TCR beta repertoires from several hundred donors were re-analyzed and high-resolution HLA genotyping was added so that TCR occurrence patterns could be studied. Rather than using new phenotypic data, the later analysis identified candidate immune exposures from TCR beta sequences and from how often those sequences occurred across donors. An earlier analysis of several hundred of the donors used high-throughput TCR beta sequencing to judge whether each TCR beta V gene segment behaved as functional or pseudogenic. Donor age, sex, ethnicity and CMV serostatus were collected together with the repertoire data. A later genetic analysis took genome-wide SNP genotypes for about three fifths of the roughly 670 donors and used that subset as a discovery cohort. All discovery cohort repertoires had been generated on a single sequencing platform. HLA typing included class I and class II loci at four-digit resolution. The number of typed donors differed by locus: about 620-640 for A, B, C, DRB1 and DQB1; 500 to 550 for DQA1; 600 to 610 for DPA1; and around 470 for DPB1. Several DR-DQ haplotypes were treated as single units for association and clustering because of strong linkage in the cohort. Across around 400 genotyped donors of the cohort, an average of approximately 200,000 unique TCR beta nucleotide sequences per donor were sequenced, and 15% to 20% of those sequences were non-productive.

Turning to this clone: It has no known antigen specificity. No quality values exist for individual bases; no much larger clone is one base distant.

The cohort consisted of 666 healthy bone marrow donors. All cohort members were sampled while nominally healthy, although unrecorded immune exposures were likely present. The donor tested CMV seronegative and was one of the 352 seronegative cohort members. A peripheral blood sample was collected from each donor, and TCR beta sequencing was performed on peripheral blood mononuclear cells. Genomic DNA extraction from the blood cell samples was performed with the Qiagen DNeasy Blood Extraction Kit. Findings and caveats that apply to the study as a whole: When HLA alleles, especially DR and DQ, strongly co-occurred, TCR associations were difficult to assign to individual alleles. Correlated functional status among segregating V segments might reflect linkage disequilibrium, but an unknown experimental factor could not be ruled out. According to a later genetic analysis, donors in an Asian-associated ancestry cluster had fewer N-insertions in productive TCRs than the approximately 670-donor mean. The classifier was reported to diagnose cytomegalovirus status with high specificity and sensitivity in both the original and validation cohorts. In a later analysis, most CMV-associated TCR beta chains were found to appear HLA-restricted, with HLA associations seemingly driven largely by CMV exposure. According to a later analysis, parvovirus B19, influenza, CMV and Epstein-Barr virus appeared linked to several top co-occurrence clusters. A total of 150 or so TCR beta chains were listed by the study as associated with cytomegalovirus. Only TCR beta chains were sequenced in this cohort, and the absence of alpha or paired-chain data limited detectable features. Some IMGT-functional V segments, including TRBV6-2 and TRBV6-3, could not be distinguished by the 87-base-pair reads and were therefore excluded. In a later analysis, HLA-associated TCR beta chains were found to be more clonally expanded and to have lower generation probabilities than equally common non-associated chains. At a false discovery rate of 0.05, a later analysis linked about 17,000 TCR beta sequences to specific HLA alleles. A later genetic analysis associated a missense DCLRE1C variant with V-gene and J-gene trimming of TCR beta chains, and an independent cohort replicated the association. The earlier analysis of fewer than 750 of the donors excluded approximately 15 rarely observed V segments, including chromosome 9 orphons, because counts were too low. Three of the identified cytomegalovirus-associated TCR beta chains were confirmed in vitro to be specific for cytomegalovirus antigens. The authors suggested that the approach could potentially be extended to other disease states and immunological phenotypes. A further reported finding was that TCR beta sequences accurately predicted the HLA-A and HLA-B alleles for most subjects in the first cohort. Most TCR sequences were observed very rarely across donors, whereas some public TCRs were present in many individuals. Because HLA typing was unavailable for some donors at each locus, only the typed subset was used in association tests. In a later analysis, the rate of TCR association differed among HLA loci, with DRB1 alleles having the most associated TCRs and HLA-C alleles having the fewest. CMV serostatus was the only immune exposure information available for the cohort. A cluster of highly shared sequence variants was judged likely to represent a technical artifact of the sequencing pipeline. In an earlier analysis of some 640 of the donors, most TCR beta V segments were observed in productive rearrangements about 87% or about 30% of the time, broadly matching IMGT annotations. Presence/absence analyses assumed roughly uniform sequencing depth across donors, an assumption that may not hold.

Library method: the immunoSEQ multiplex PCR assay. The multiplex PCR relied on a mix of 60 forward primers for TCR Vbeta segments and 13 reverse primers for TCR Jbeta segments. Amplification of the CDR3 region of rearranged TCR beta genes was performed with a multiplex PCR assay on genomic DNA. On the Illumina HiSeq System, the amplified TCR beta libraries were sequenced as 87-base-pair reads. The original methods were these. A later analysis tallied around 82 million unique TCR beta chains across the 666 repertoires, and approximately 11 million of those chains were shared by two or more donors. A nearest-neighbor algorithm error-corrected the raw reads and collapsed the reads into unique sequences, merging closely related sequences to remove PCR and sequencing errors. Alignment of CDR3 sequences to IMGT reference sequences was used to assign V, D and J gene segments. For a sequence to be retained, a match of at least six nucleotides was required to both a V gene segment and a J gene segment. A rearrangement counted as productive if the CDR3 had no stop codons and remained in frame with V and J, and every other rearrangement counted as non-productive. CDR3 was defined by IMGT convention, running from the second conserved V-encoded cysteine to the conserved J-encoded phenylalanine. The earlier analysis of approximately 500 of the donors excluded sequences that lacked an unambiguous match to a single V gene segment. In an earlier analysis of roughly 500 of the donors, V segments were called functional above 56.7% productive rearrangements and were called segregating when the between-donor standard deviation exceeded 5%. A statistical classification framework was built for diagnosing cytomegalovirus status from the catalog of TCR beta chain sequences. In a later analysis, TCR nucleotide sequences were compared against IMGT/GENE-DB human TR gene sequences so that V and J genes could be assigned. A later analysis assigned CDR3 sequences and most-parsimonious VDJ recombination scenarios with the TCRdist pipeline. In a later analysis, each TCR beta chain was defined by its CDR3 amino acid sequence together with its V-gene family, and reads without a unique V-gene family were excluded. A later analysis removed 500 to 600 highly shared, low-generation-probability nucleotide sequences to deal with suspected cross-contamination and a sequencing artifact. A later analysis calculated a clonal expansion index for each public chain from normalized within-repertoire ranks of inferred template counts. A later analysis computed generation probabilities with a VDJ recombination model fitted to out-of-frame rearrangements, and checked the results against IGoR. In a later analysis, TCR-TCR, TCR-HLA and TCR-CMV co-occurrence was scored with hypergeometric tests, and a repertoire-size bias correction was applied to TCR pairs. In a later analysis, false discovery rates were estimated by permuting HLA or CMV assignments 20 times. A later analysis grouped co-occurring TCRs with DBSCAN, adding TCRdist sequence similarity when clustering within HLA-allele-positive subsets. For co-occurrence clustering, repertoires with fewer than 30,000 or more than 120,000 public chains were excluded, along with several repertoires with anomalous nucleotide sharing. The table was pulled from immuneACCESS by TCRdb, which kept in-frame rearrangements only. Such tables lose some clones; where checked, under half of the loss comes from unresolved V genes, and the rest has no known cause. That table furnishes V, J and clone size, whereas the DNA furnished D and trimming. The sample table holds about 79,000 clones, of which 70% to 80% were seen once. The top ten hold 8% to 10% of the sample.

V trim: 3 bases; J trim: 2 bases; unmatched bases: 3. CDR1 and CDR2 are read off the germline V gene as KGHSH and LQKENI. The CDR3, cysteine through phenylalanine, is 14 amino acids long. Only the CDR3 portion is preserved as DNA: 42 bases, with reading frame beginning at the first base. The sample was PBMCs. The chain is assembled from TRBV18 and TRBJ1-1; TRBD1 matches 7 bases in the middle. This clonotype was obtained from a man aged 55 to 70 in good health and CMV-seronegative. For the CDR3, the sequence is CASSPTGINTEAFF. The DNA reads as follows: TGTGCCAGCTCACCGACAGGGATCAACACTGAAGCTTTCTTT.